Presented here are 20 T cell receptor beta chains from one specimen sequenced in a study of blood T cells in healthy people across ages. The use of a sample-barcoded 5' primer and a J-beta primer mix characterized a second PCR of roughly 6 to 11 cycles. A single record per CDR3 protein comes from TCRdb applying MiXCR to the 5' RACE reads. Here the sample spans 1 million or so distinct CDR3 sequences, roughly 45% being singletons. The sample was blood. Receptors were obtained from a woman aged 55-69 years in good health.

J is TRBJ2-1 and V is TRBV28, with TRBD2 matching over 9 bases. Unmatched junction bases numbered 6, after V lost 6 bases and J lost 0 bases. The CDR3 covers 16 residues. Germline V gene sequence: CDR1 MDHEN, CDR2 SYDVKM. Here the CDR3 DNA reads TGTGCCAGCAGGGGCGGGAGGGCAAGCTCCTACAATGAGCAGTTCTTC. Its translation is CASRGGRASSYNEQFF.

Details on this clonotype: An end of the junction does not agree with germline; a read error may underlie this. The V and J genes are TRBV6-1 and TRBJ2-1, with D perhaps assigned TRBD1 or TRBD2 (6 bases each). Germline CDR1 MNHNS, CDR2 SASEGT. There are 15 residues in the CDR3. The CDR3: CANSGGTSSYNEQFF. The CDR3 nucleotides are TGTGCCAACAGTGGGGGGACATCCTCCTACAATGAGCAGTTCTTC.

This rearrangement joins TRBV7-2 to TRBJ2-4; a weak D match, TRBD2 (5 bases). Germline V lookup: CDR1 SGHTA, CDR2 FQGNSA. The CDR3 is made up of 15 amino acids. V lost 5 bases to trimming and J lost 8 bases, with 19 bases between them. The chain's CDR3 is CASSRTRASGYIQYF. CDR3 coding DNA: TGTGCCAGCAGCCGAACTAGGGCTTCGGGATACATTCAGTACTTC.

The chain joins TRBV29-1 to TRBJ2-1; 12 bases match TRBD2. Germline-derived CDR1 and CDR2 are SQVTM and ANQGSEA. The CDR3 totals 17 residues. The junction had 7 bases not matched to a gene; V was cut back by 4 bases and J by 0 bases. The chain's CDR3 is CSVVGPSGRASYNEQFF. The CDR3 DNA reads TGCAGCGTTGTGGGACCTAGCGGGAGGGCCTCCTACAATGAGCAGTTCTTC.

This clonotype was observed a few times. This sequence joins TRBV20-1 and TRBJ1-2; no definite D call. In germline, CDR1 is DFQATT, CDR2 SNEGSKA (reference sequence). V lost 0 bases, J lost 3 bases, and 11 bases lay in between. The CDR3 spans 14 residues. The CDR3 nucleotides read TGCAGTGCTAGAGATCTCTATGGTGACTATGGCTACACCTTC. Its protein is CSARDLYGDYGYTF.

The chain has TRBV27 and TRBJ2-1; no firm D call. CDR3 size: 12 residues. Trimming shortened V by 5 bases and J by 9 bases, and 11 bases separated the two germline ends. Per the germline V gene, CDR1 is MNHEY and CDR2 is SMNVEV (reference sequence). CDR3 amino acids: CASSSPTREQFF. The CDR3 region has the DNA TGTGCCAGCAGTAGCCCGACTCGTGAGCAGTTCTTC.

Comment on this clonotype: Given a much more abundant clone one base away, this may be a read error. V usage is TRBV11-2 and J usage is TRBJ2-7; D remains ambiguous. Germline V lookup: CDR1 SGHAT, CDR2 FQNNGV. The CDR3 spans 16 residues. The CDR3 DNA is TGTGCCGGCAGCTTAGTTCTGGCATACTACGGGTACGAGCAGTACTTC. Translating gives CAGSLVLAYYGYEQYF. The entire variable domain, with the rest obtained from reference TRBV11-2 and TRBJ2-7, is as follows: EAGVAQSPRYKIIEKRQSVAFWCNPISGHATLYWYQQILGQGPKLLIQFQNNGVVDDSQLPKDRFSAERLKGVDSTLKIQPAKLEDSAVYLCAGSLVLAYYGYEQYFGPGTRLTVT.

J is TRBJ2-1 and V is TRBV11-3; 11 positions agree with TRBD2. The V gene's germline CDR1 is SGHNT and CDR2 YENEEA. The CDR3 totals 15 residues. The J segment lost 5 bases and the V segment lost 1 base, leaving 1 base of the junction unmatched. This CDR3 reads CASSLASGRNNEQFF. The CDR3 coding sequence is TGTGCCAGCAGCTTAGCTAGCGGGAGGAACAATGAGCAGTTCTTC.

The chain has TRBV5-6 and TRBJ2-4, with TRBD1 matching over 8 bases. Matching the DNA end better, TRBJ2-7 makes the J call doubtful. Germline values: CDR1 SGHDT, CDR2 YYEEEE. The CDR3 contains 14 residues. This CDR3 is CASSFWTGIYEQYF. The DNA for the CDR3 is TGTGCCAGCAGCTTCTGGACAGGGATCTACGAGCAGTACTTC.

The chain carries TRBV6-1 and TRBJ2-5; a weak D match, TRBD2 (5 bases). The CDR3 spans 14 residues. Trimming shortened V by 2 bases and J by 11 bases, and 18 bases separated the two germline ends. CDR1 is MNHNS and CDR2 is SASEGT in the germline V gene. The CDR3 loop is CASSETGLNNEQYF. The CDR3, as DNA: TGTGCCAGCAGTGAAACCGGACTGAACAATGAGCAGTACTTC.

This clonotype came up a few times. The chain combines TRBV7-9 with TRBJ1-4; D uncertain. The V end was cut by 0 bases, the J end by 4 bases, with 9 bases between. CDR1 is SEHNR and CDR2 is FQNEAQ in the germline V gene (reference sequence). The CDR3 is made up of 15 amino acids. The CDR3 sequence is CASSLAGGNNEKLFF. The DNA for the CDR3 is TGTGCCAGCAGCTTAGCGGGCGGGAATAATGAAAAACTGTTTTTT. Full variable domain (missing parts from reference TRBV7-9 and TRBJ1-4): DTGVSQNPRHKITKRGQNVTFRCDPISEHNRLYWYRQTLGQGPEFLTYFQNEAQLEKSRLLSDRFSAERPKGSFSTLEIQRTEQGDSAMYLCASSLAGGNNEKLFFGSGTQLSVL.

This clonotype was observed a handful of times. The CDR3 coding sequence is TGTGCCAGCAGCTTATCCGACGTTACCTACGAGCAGTACTTC. It translates to CASSLSDVTYEQYF. The chain recombines TRBV3-1 with TRBJ2-7; unclear D gene. CDR3 length: 14 residues. Deletions cut 5 bases from V and 2 bases from J, with 13 bases between. CDR1 and CDR2 (germline): LGHDT, YNNKEL (reference sequence).

As DNA, the CDR3 is TGTGCCAGCAGTGGGGCGGGAGGGCCCTCCGATACGCAGTATTTT. This sequence encodes CASSGAGGPSDTQYF. V is TRBV6-1 and J is TRBJ2-3; 9 nucleotides align to TRBD2. Per the germline V gene, CDR1 is MNHNS and CDR2 is SASEGT. J gave up 6 bases and V 4 bases, and 8 bases lay outside the gene matches. The CDR3 is 15 amino acids.

A few counts support this clonotype. The chain is built from TRBV12-3 or TRBV12-4 and TRBJ2-1; no reliable D call. The CDR3 loop spans 11 amino acids. The ends were cut back, 4 bases at V and 6 bases at J, with 4 bases in the middle. CDR3 sequence: CASSSPNEQFF. The CDR3 region has the DNA TGTGCCAGCAGTTCCCCCAATGAGCAGTTCTTC.

The genes are TRBV6-6 and TRBJ1-2; 10 bases map to TRBD1. Trimming at V came to 6 bases and at J to 3 bases, leaving 7 bases not matched to a gene. CDR3 size: 15 residues. CDR1 MNHNY and CDR2 SVGAGI come from the germline V gene (reference sequence). Here the CDR3 DNA reads TGTGCCAGCAGCCGAGCCGGGACAGGGGACTATGGCTACACCTTC. Amino acid sequence: CASSRAGTGDYGYTF.

CDR3 in amino acids: CASSKEGREGLNEQYF. CDR3 sequence (DNA): TGTGCCAGCAGCAAAGAAGGGCGGGAGGGCCTCAACGAGCAGTACTTC. The genes are TRBV21-1 and TRBJ2-7; the table's D gene call, TRBD2, was not cross checked with the DNA. TRBV21-1 is a pseudogene. CDR3 size: 16 residues.

This chain uses TRBV4-1 with TRBJ2-5; no firm D call. Germline lookup yields CDR1 MGHRA and CDR2 YSYEKL. The CDR3 consists of 15 residues. V lost 0 bases and J 3 bases, leaving 11 bases between the germline ends. CDR3 sequence reads: CASSQEAPREETQYF. DNA of the CDR3: TGCGCCAGCAGCCAAGAGGCACCTCGAGAAGAGACCCAGTACTTC.

The chain couples TRBV27 to TRBJ2-3; D not resolved. V shed 2 bases and J shed 1 base, with 10 bases lying between them. This CDR3 is 15 amino acids long. Per the germline V gene, CDR1 is MNHEY and CDR2 is SMNVEV (reference sequence). The CDR3 sequence: CASSLIGSGTDTQYF. As DNA, the CDR3 is TGTGCCAGCAGTTTAATCGGATCGGGCACAGATACGCAGTATTTT.

The V gene is TRBV3-1, the J gene TRBJ2-3; TRBD2 agrees at 10 bases. The CDR3 runs to 18 residues. Unmatched junction bases numbered 13, after V lost 1 base and J lost 6 bases. CDR1 is LGHDT, CDR2 YNNKEL, per germline (reference sequence). CDR3 loop: CASSQVLAGALGGDTQYF. CDR3 DNA: TGTGCCAGCAGCCAAGTCCTAGCGGGAGCGCTAGGGGGGGATACGCAGTATTTT.

The J gene is TRBJ2-1, the V gene TRBV6-2 or TRBV6-3; D unresolved. The V gene lost 2 bases and the J gene lost 9 bases, with 11 bases spanning the gap. Germline values: CDR1 MNHEY, CDR2 SVGEGT. CDR3 length equals 13 residues. CDR3 residues: CASSYEQLFEQFF. DNA for the CDR3: TGTGCCAGCAGTTACGAACAGCTCTTTGAGCAGTTCTTC.